The 20 T cell receptor beta chains reported below all come from one sample, sequenced in a study of T-cell reconstitution after alpha-beta-depleted transplantation in children. The TCRbeta library incorporated unique molecular identifiers. TCRdb reprocessed the PCR reads via MiXCR and lists one record per CDR3 protein. The sample holds approximately 430,000 distinct CDR3 sequences, around 16% seen once. The sequences come from PBMCs, mostly from graft donor cells, collected 360 days after TCRalphabeta/CD19-depleted stem cell transplant. Source of these receptors: a boy younger than two who had a stem cell transplant for Wiskott-Aldrich syndrome, so the T cells may come from the graft donor.

The chain couples TRBV29-1 to TRBJ2-3, with 8 bases lining up with TRBD1. Germline V lookup: CDR1 SQVTM, CDR2 ANQGSEA. Unmatched junction bases numbered 12, after V lost 4 bases and J lost 6 bases. The CDR3 consists of 15 residues. The CDR3, as DNA: TGCAGCGTTGTGTCGGACAGGGCACGTTCGGATACGCAGTATTTT. Translated, it gives CSVVSDRARSDTQYF.

This clonotype came up a few times. The chain uses TRBV20-1 and TRBJ2-3, with TRBD2 as a possible D gene (5 bases). The CDR3 has 14 residues. Trimming took off 2 bases at V and 6 bases at J, with 15 bases between the two ends. Germline lookup yields CDR1 DFQATT and CDR2 SNEGSKA (reference sequence). The CDR3 sequence is CSARSGPTPDTQYF. CDR3 DNA: TGCAGTGCTAGAAGCGGACCCACCCCGGATACGCAGTATTTT.

The chain combines TRBV20-1 with TRBJ2-5, with 8 bases identical to TRBD1. The CDR3 covers 12 residues. J lost 4 bases, V lost 5 bases, and 3 bases had no gene match. Germline lookup yields CDR1 DFQATT and CDR2 SNEGSKA (reference sequence). The CDR3: CSADRGGETQYF. CDR3 DNA sequence: TGCAGTGCTGACAGGGGAGGAGAGACCCAGTACTTC.

This clonotype showed up just a few times. The V gene is TRBV28, the J gene TRBJ2-3; 7 bases align to TRBD1. J lost 6 bases, V lost 2 bases, and 11 bases had no gene match. The CDR3 spans 16 residues. CDR1 and CDR2 from the germline V gene are MDHEN and SYDVKM. CDR3 region: CASSLIEQGPSDTQYF. The CDR3 DNA follows: TGTGCCAGCAGTTTAATCGAACAGGGGCCTTCCGATACGCAGTATTTT.

The V and J genes are TRBV30 and TRBJ2-7; D is possibly TRBD2 (5 bases). The CDR3 is 13 amino acids. Germline-derived CDR1 and CDR2 are GTSNPN and SVGIG (reference sequence). V shed 5 bases and J shed 4 bases, with 15 bases lying between them. The CDR3 DNA is TGTGCCTGGGCCCCTAGCTTTGGGTACGAGCAGTACTTC. Translated: CAWAPSFGYEQYF.

The chain uses TRBV5-1 and TRBJ2-3; 9 bases agree with TRBD1. The junction had 12 bases not matched to a gene; V was cut back by 4 bases and J by 3 bases. CDR3 length: 17 amino acids. Germline lookup yields CDR1 SGHRS and CDR2 YFSETQ. CDR3 in amino acids: CASSDLTGGPTTDTQYF. The CDR3 region has the DNA TGCGCCAGCAGCGACCTGACAGGGGGTCCCACAACAGATACGCAGTATTTT. Variable domain in full (rest from reference TRBV5-1 and TRBJ2-3): KAGVTQTPRYLIKTRGQQVTLSCSPISGHRSVSWYQQTPGQGLQFLFEYFSETQRNKGNFPGRFSGRQFSNSRSEMNVSTLELGDSALYLCASSDLTGGPTTDTQYFGPGTRLTVL.

This clonotype was counted ten times or more. The chain links TRBV6-6 to TRBJ2-1; D remains unclear. The CDR3 loop spans 13 amino acids. Trimming removed 0 bases from V and 7 bases from J, with 7 bases in between. Looked up from germline, CDR1 is MNHNY and CDR2 is SVGAGI (reference sequence). The CDR3 region is CASSYSGANEQFF. The CDR3 DNA follows: TGTGCCAGCAGTTACTCGGGCGCGAATGAGCAGTTCTTC.

This clonotype was seen only a few times. V gene TRBV7-8 combines with J gene TRBJ2-3, with a weak D call TRBD2 (6 bases). V was cut by 3 bases and J by 4 bases, with 11 bases left in between. The CDR3 is made up of 14 amino acids. Germline loops: CDR1 SGHVS, CDR2 FQNEAQ. CDR3 sequence: CASSLTGEADTQYF. In DNA, the CDR3 is TGTGCCAGCAGCTTGACGGGAGAGGCAGATACGCAGTATTTT.

This clonotype came up a few times. The chain links TRBV5-1 to TRBJ2-2; weak D call: TRBD2 (5 bases). There are 19 residues in the CDR3. The V gene lost 0 bases and the J gene lost 0 bases, with 18 bases spanning the gap. Germline V gene lookup returns CDR1 SGHRS and CDR2 YFSETQ. CDR3 sequence reads: CASSLDGRLFQANTGELFF. The CDR3 bases are TGCGCCAGCAGCTTGGATGGGAGACTCTTCCAAGCGAACACCGGGGAGCTGTTTTTT.

Here the CDR3 reads CASSASGGFNYEQYF. The CDR3 DNA reads as TGTGCCAGCAGTGCGTCAGGGGGCTTTAACTACGAGCAGTACTTC. The chain couples TRBV27 to TRBJ2-7, with 8 bases matching TRBD1. This CDR3 has 15 amino acids. Trimming took 5 bases from V and 3 from J; bases not matched to a gene: 9. The germline V gene has CDR1 MNHEY and CDR2 SMNVEV (reference sequence).

This clonotype has only a few counts. The chain has TRBV2 and TRBJ2-7; 10 bases align to TRBD2. The germline V gene has CDR1 SNHLY and CDR2 FYNNEI. This CDR3 has 13 amino acids. The ends lost 3 bases at V and 6 bases at J; junction bases unmatched: 2. The CDR3 DNA is TGTGCCAGCAGTGATTTAGCGGGAGGCGAGCAGTACTTC. This codes for CASSDLAGGEQYF.

In its sample, this clonotype was seen a few times. The chain joins TRBV29-1 to TRBJ2-1; D gene ambiguous. Germline CDR1 SQVTM, CDR2 ANQGSEA. The CDR3 totals 11 residues. The CDR3 nucleotides read TGCAGTTTTACTTCCTACAATGAGCAGTTCTTC. This gives the protein CSFTSYNEQFF.

V is TRBV6-1 and J is TRBJ2-1, with 10 bases matching TRBD2. The CDR3 is made up of 16 amino acids. Per the germline V gene, CDR1 is MNHNS and CDR2 is SASEGT. The ends lost 6 bases at V and 4 bases at J; junction bases unmatched: 9. CDR3 coding DNA: TGTGCCAGCAGCATTATAGCGGGGGGACCTTACAATGAGCAGTTCTTC. It encodes CASSIIAGGPYNEQFF.

This chain links TRBV6-5 with TRBJ2-7, with 9 nucleotides matching TRBD2. From germline, CDR1 is MNHEY and CDR2 SVGAGI. V was pared by 4 bases and J by 5 bases, with 9 bases of the junction left unmatched. The CDR3 length is 15 residues. CDR3 residues: CASSLASGVVNEQYF. The CDR3 DNA follows: TGTGCCAGCAGTTTAGCTAGCGGGGTGGTAAACGAGCAGTACTTC.

Only one count was recorded for this clonotype. The chain combines TRBV11-3 with TRBJ2-5, with TRBD2 matching over 8 bases. This CDR3 has 16 residues. The germline CDR1 and CDR2 sequences are SGHNT and YENEEA. V trimming: 5 bases; J trimming: 0 bases; junction bases outside the gene matches: 8. CDR3 in amino acids: CASSPQPGGYQETQYF. The DNA for the CDR3 is TGTGCCAGCAGCCCCCAACCGGGAGGGTACCAAGAGACCCAGTACTTC.

V usage is TRBV7-2 and J usage is TRBJ2-3, with unresolved D. V lost 1 base, J lost 4 bases, and 12 bases lay in between. Germline CDR1 and CDR2: SGHTA and FQGNSA. The CDR3 has 15 amino acids. CDR3 protein: CASSLVSIGSDTQYF. DNA for the CDR3: TGTGCCAGCAGCTTAGTTAGTATCGGCTCAGATACGCAGTATTTT.

This clonotype turned up a few times. The V and J genes are TRBV7-2 and TRBJ2-1; perhaps TRBD2 as D (5 bases). The germline gives CDR1 SGHTA, CDR2 FQGNSA. The CDR3 extends over 15 amino acids. Trimming took 1 base from V and 9 from J, leaving 16 bases between them. DNA for the CDR3: TGTGCCAGCAGCTTAGACCCACCTATGGGGAGTGAGCAGTTCTTC. Protein: CASSLDPPMGSEQFF.

There are a few counts of this clonotype. The gene calls are TRBV18 and TRBJ2-3; 8 positions match TRBD1. Germline assignment: CDR1 KGHSH and CDR2 LQKENI. V lost 2 bases and J lost 3; bases outside the gene matches: 4. This CDR3 region has 15 residues. In nucleotides, the CDR3 is TGTGCCAGCTCACCAGGCAGGGGGCTGACAGATACGCAGTATTTT. As protein: CASSPGRGLTDTQYF. Full variable domain (missing parts from reference TRBV18 and TRBJ2-3): NAGVMQNPRHLVRRRGQEARLRCSPMKGHSHVYWYRQLPEEGLKFMVYLQKENIIDESGMPKERFSAEFPKEGPSILRIQQVVRGDSAAYFCASSPGRGLTDTQYFGPGTRLTVL.

The chain combines TRBV5-1 with TRBJ1-6; D possibly corresponds to TRBD1 (5 bases). Trimming pared 2 bases from V and 5 bases from J, leaving 8 bases between. The germline V gene has CDR1 SGHRS and CDR2 YFSETQ. The CDR3 runs to 14 residues. CDR3 coding DNA: TGCGCCAGCAGCTTCGACAGACATAATTCACCCCTCCACTTT. It encodes CASSFDRHNSPLHF.

The V gene is TRBV5-5, the J gene TRBJ2-3; D might be TRBD2 (6 bases). Trimming removed 6 bases at V and 2 bases at J, with 16 bases between. The CDR3 runs 15 residues. CDR1 SGHKS and CDR2 YYEKEE come from the germline V gene (reference sequence). The CDR3 protein is CASIWGRYATDTQYF. The CDR3 DNA is TGTGCCAGCATTTGGGGGAGGTACGCCACAGATACGCAGTATTTT.